These T cell receptor beta chains were read from a single sample in a study of blood T cell repertoires in COVID-19. Some clones are missing from TCRdb's copy, which holds only in-frame ones; the method was immunoSEQ multiplex PCR. The data show 200,000 to 300,000 clones, 87% seen once. Specimen: peripheral blood. Receptors were obtained from a man younger than 35 with active or convalescent COVID-19. The CDR3 runs from the conserved cysteine through the conserved F or W. A D gene is named only where the DNA matches it firmly. Clone size is given for some rows only: seen once, a few or many times, or a class if the clone is expanded.

>NA|TRBJ2-7|TRBD1|TRBV3-1/TRBV3-2
CASSPSGWPDRAPYEQYF
TGTGCCAGCAGCCCCTCGGGTTGGCCGGACAGGGCTCCCTACGAGCAGTACTTC
>NA|TRBJ2-7|TRBD2|TRBV6-1
CASSEVGGGRPYEQYF
TGTGCCAGCAGTGAGGTCGGTGGCGGGAGGCCTTACGAGCAGTACTTC
>NA|TRBJ2-7|NA|TRBV6-2/TRBV6-3
CASSYPPSIEQYF
TGTGCCAGCAGTTACCCCCCTAGCATCGAGCAGTACTTC
>NA|TRBJ1-3|TRBD1|TRBV6-5
CASKEVTGSGNTIYF
TGTGCCAGCAAAGAGGTGACAGGGTCAGGAAACACCATATATTTT
>NA|TRBJ2-1|TRBD2|TRBV4-3
CASSPRVLFGTSRGNEQFF
TGCGCCAGCAGCCCGAGAGTTTTGTTCGGGACTAGCAGAGGAAATGAGCAGTTCTTC
>NA|TRBJ1-2|TRBD1|TRBV16
CASSQSRQGMSNYGYTF
TGTGCCAGCAGCCAATCGAGACAGGGGATGTCTAACTATGGCTACACCTTC
>NA|TRBJ1-1|NA|TRBV19
CASTPRGSTEAFF
TGTGCCAGTACCCCGAGGGGGAGCACTGAAGCTTTCTTT
>NA|TRBJ1-1|TRBD1|TRBV11-2
CASSLAPGGSTEAFF
TGTGCCAGCAGCTTAGCTCCAGGGGGGAGCACTGAAGCTTTCTTT
>NA|TRBJ1-3|NA|TRBV6-5
CASTPTLSGNTIYF
TGTGCCAGCACCCCTACCCTATCTGGAAACACCATATATTTT
>NA|TRBJ1-5|NA|TRBV28
CASRQALGQSDLNSNQPQHF
TGTGCCAGCAGACAAGCCCTAGGACAGAGCGACCTTAATAGCAATCAGCCCCAGCATTTT
>NA|TRBJ1-5|NA|TRBV2
CASQVRDNQPQHF
TGTGCCAGCCAGGTGAGGGACAATCAGCCCCAGCATTTT
>NA|TRBJ2-5|TRBD2|TRBV5-5
CASSRFPSGRMNQETQYF
TGTGCCAGCAGCCGGTTTCCTAGCGGGAGGATGAACCAAGAGACCCAGTACTTC
>NA|TRBJ2-6|TRBD2|TRBV3-1/TRBV3-2
CASSQGLAGFSGANVLTF
TGTGCCAGCAGCCAAGGACTAGCGGGATTCTCTGGGGCCAACGTCCTGACTTTC
>NA|TRBJ1-2|TRBD1|TRBV28
CASRPGQGNYGYTF
TGTGCCAGCAGGCCGGGACAGGGTAACTATGGCTACACCTTC
>NA|TRBJ2-3|TRBD2|TRBV9
CASSVSGGSTDTQYF
TGTGCCAGCAGCGTTAGCGGGGGGAGCACAGATACGCAGTATTTT
>NA|TRBJ1-2|NA|TRBV19
CASRSTRDIPYGYTF
TGTGCCAGTAGATCTACCCGGGACATACCCTATGGCTACACCTTC
>NA|TRBJ1-2|NA|TRBV9
CASSAPLGILSNYGYTF
TGTGCCAGCAGCGCTCCCCTCGGGATCCTTTCTAACTATGGCTACACCTTC
>NA|TRBJ2-7|NA|TRBV28
CASSFPGDEQYF
TGTGCCAGCAGTTTCCCCGGGGACGAGCAGTACTTC
>NA|TRBJ1-4|NA|TRBV2
CASSKYRAATNEKLFF
TGTGCCAGCAGTAAGTACAGGGCCGCAACTAATGAAAAACTGTTTTTT
>NA|TRBJ1-1|NA|TRBV4-1
CASSQVDSGDLEAFF
TGCGCCAGCAGCCAAGTTGACAGCGGGGATCTTGAAGCTTTCTTT
>once|TRBJ2-1|TRBD2|TRBV7-8
CASSNRWASGGFSSYNEQFF
TGTGCCAGCAGCAACCGCTGGGCTAGCGGGGGCTTCAGCTCCTACAATGAGCAGTTCTTC
>NA|TRBJ1-2|NA|TRBV24-1
CATSGSADYGYTF
TGTGCCACCAGTGGTTCTGCGGACTATGGCTACACCTTC
>NA|TRBJ1-1|NA|TRBV10-2
CASRVSREAFF
TGCGCCAGCAGGGTTTCTAGGGAAGCTTTCTTT
>NA|TRBJ2-1|NA|TRBV7-2
CASSFAGYSYNEQFF
TGTGCCAGCAGCTTCGCGGGGTACTCCTACAATGAGCAGTTCTTC
>NA|TRBJ1-2|NA|TRBV19
CASSNPSGDGYTF
TGTGCCAGTAGTAACCCCTCCGGGGATGGCTACACCTTC
>NA|TRBJ2-1|TRBD1|TRBV27
CASKGTGGNEQFF
TGTGCCAGCAAAGGGACAGGGGGCAATGAGCAGTTCTTC
>NA|TRBJ2-6|NA|TRBV13
CASSLGQTGANVLTF
TGTGCCAGCAGCTTAGGGCAGACTGGGGCCAACGTCCTGACTTTC
>NA|TRBJ2-1|NA|TRBV7-2
CASSLGVLGPEQFF
TGTGCCAGCAGCCTCGGGGTACTAGGTCCTGAGCAGTTCTTC
>NA|TRBJ2-3|NA|TRBV4-1
CASSQEASTDTQYF
TGCGCCAGCAGCCAAGAGGCTAGCACAGATACGCAGTATTTT
>NA|TRBJ1-5|NA|TRBV16
CASSPSHRAGNQPQHF
TGTGCCAGCAGCCCCTCACACAGGGCGGGCAATCAGCCCCAGCATTTT
>few|TRBJ1-1|NA|TRBV14
CASSQVTGSRPNTEAFF
TGTGCCAGCAGCCAAGTGACAGGTTCTCGGCCAAACACTGAAGCTTTCTTT
>NA|TRBJ2-2|TRBD1|TRBV5-1
CASSLTGDNTGELFF
TGCGCCAGCAGCTTGACAGGGGACAACACCGGGGAGCTGTTTTTT
>NA|TRBJ2-7|TRBD1|TRBV29-1
CSVVQGGLGEQYF
TGCAGCGTTGTACAGGGGGGCCTGGGGGAGCAGTACTTC
>few|TRBJ1-2|TRBD1|TRBV14
CASSRRDRDGYTF
TGTGCCAGCAGCCGCCGGGACAGGGATGGCTACACCTTC
>NA|TRBJ2-2|NA|TRBV19
CASSIMSGVPGELFF
TGTGCCAGTAGTATAATGTCGGGGGTACCCGGGGAGCTGTTTTTT
>NA|TRBJ1-1|NA|TRBV6-5
CASSYSSADMNTEAFF
TGTGCCAGCAGTTACTCGAGTGCGGATATGAACACTGAAGCTTTCTTT
>NA|TRBJ2-7|TRBD1|TRBV9
CASSVGGQGLHEQYF
TGTGCCAGCAGCGTAGGCGGACAGGGGTTACACGAGCAGTACTTC
>few|TRBJ2-1|TRBD2|TRBV2
CASSVAGGRSYNEQFF
TGTGCCAGCAGTGTGGCGGGGGGAAGGTCCTACAATGAGCAGTTCTTC